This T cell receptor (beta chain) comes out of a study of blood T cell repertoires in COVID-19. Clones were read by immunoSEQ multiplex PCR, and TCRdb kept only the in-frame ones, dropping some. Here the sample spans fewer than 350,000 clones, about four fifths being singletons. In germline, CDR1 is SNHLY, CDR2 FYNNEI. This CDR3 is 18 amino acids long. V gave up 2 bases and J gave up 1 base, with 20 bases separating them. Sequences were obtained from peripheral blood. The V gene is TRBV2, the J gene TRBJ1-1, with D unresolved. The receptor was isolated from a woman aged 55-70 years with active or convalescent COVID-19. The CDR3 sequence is CASSELAWQAFGNTEAFF. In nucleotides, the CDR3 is TGTGCCAGCAGTGAATTGGCGTGGCAGGCCTTCGGGAACACTGAAGCTTTCTTT.